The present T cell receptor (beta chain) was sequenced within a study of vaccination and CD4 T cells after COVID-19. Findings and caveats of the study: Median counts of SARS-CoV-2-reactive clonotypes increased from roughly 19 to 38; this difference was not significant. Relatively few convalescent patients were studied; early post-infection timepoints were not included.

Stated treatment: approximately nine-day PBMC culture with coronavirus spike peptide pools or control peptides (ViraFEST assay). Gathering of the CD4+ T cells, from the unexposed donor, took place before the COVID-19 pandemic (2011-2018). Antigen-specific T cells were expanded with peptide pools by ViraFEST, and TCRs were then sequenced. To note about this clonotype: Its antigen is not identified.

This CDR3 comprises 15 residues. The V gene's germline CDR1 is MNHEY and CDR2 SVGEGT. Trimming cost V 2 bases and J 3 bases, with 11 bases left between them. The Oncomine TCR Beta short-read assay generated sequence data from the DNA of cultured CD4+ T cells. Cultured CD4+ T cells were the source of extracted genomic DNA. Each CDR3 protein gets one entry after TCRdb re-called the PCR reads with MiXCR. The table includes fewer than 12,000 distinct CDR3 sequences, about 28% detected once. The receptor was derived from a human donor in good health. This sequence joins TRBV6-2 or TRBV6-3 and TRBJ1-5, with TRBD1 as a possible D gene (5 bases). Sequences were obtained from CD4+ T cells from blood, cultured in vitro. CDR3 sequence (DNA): TGTGCCAGCAGTTACGCGGGGGAGAACAATCAGCCCCAGCATTTT. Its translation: CASSYAGENNQPQHF.